The rows below give T cell receptor beta chains drawn from one sample of a study of T cells after yellow fever vaccination. Via MiXCR, TCRdb re-called the 5' RACE reads, giving one row per CDR3 protein. The sample includes some 15,000 distinct CDR3 sequences, about 7.3% of them seen just once. Sequencing was performed on PBMCs, either bulk or a sorted T-cell subset (CD4+, CD8+, memory, or dextramer-sorted; not recorded which), taken on the day of the yellow fever booster vaccination. The receptors stem from a man between 18 and 35 years old who received the YFV17D yellow fever vaccine. Both conserved end residues are part of each CDR3. Fields, in order: D gene, J gene, clone size, V gene, CDR3 protein, CDR3 DNA. D genes are given only for firm matches. The size entry is marked missing in some rows and otherwise reads once, few, many or a size class.

NA | TRBJ1-2 | many | TRBV5-4 | CASSATGYYTF | TGTGCCAGCAGCGCCACAGGGTACTACACCTTC
NA | TRBJ2-2 | many | TRBV5-1 | CASSQRSNTGELFF | TGCGCCAGCAGTCAGCGTTCCAACACCGGGGAGCTGTTTTTT
TRBD1 | TRBJ1-2 | medium-sized | TRBV25-1 | CASSLRTGGGYTF | TGTGCCAGCAGCCTCAGGACAGGCGGGGGCTACACCTTC
TRBD2 | TRBJ2-3 | many | TRBV30 | CAWSPGLAGRNTQYF | TGTGCCTGGAGTCCCGGACTAGCGGGGAGGAATACGCAGTATTTT
NA | TRBJ2-6 | medium-sized | TRBV5-5 | CASSLVGSLHGANVLTF | TGTGCCAGCAGCTTGGTCGGTTCCCTACACGGGGCCAACGTCCTGACTTTC
NA | TRBJ2-6 | once | TRBV3-1 | CARSQDLGVLSF | TGTGCCAGAAGCCAAGATCTAGGGGTCCTGTCTTTC
NA | TRBJ2-5 | many | TRBV5-1 | CASIGTIQETQYF | TGCGCCAGTATAGGGACGATCCAAGAGACCCAGTACTTC
TRBD1 | TRBJ1-1 | medium-sized | TRBV12-3/TRBV12-4 | CASRRQGKNNEAFF | TGTGCCAGCAGACGACAGGGAAAGAATAATGAAGCTTTCTTT
TRBD1 | TRBJ2-7 | NA | TRBV5-1 | CASSLGGTETYEQYF | TGCGCCAGCAGCTTGGGGGGGACAGAGACCTACGAGCAGTACTTC
TRBD1 | TRBJ2-2 | many | TRBV7-9 | CASSYDRDTGELFF | TGTGCCAGCAGTTACGACAGGGACACCGGGGAGCTGTTTTTT
NA | TRBJ2-5 | medium-sized | TRBV29-1 | CSVDSGAGETQYF | TGCAGCGTTGACTCAGGGGCTGGGGAGACCCAGTACTTC
NA | TRBJ2-3 | many | TRBV7-2 | CASSPLVGDTQYF | TGTGCCAGCAGCCCCTTGGTAGGAGATACGCAGTATTTT
NA | TRBJ2-7 | many | TRBV20-1 | CSAYPRWGHEQYF | TGCAGTGCTTACCCGCGATGGGGTCACGAGCAGTACTTC
NA | TRBJ2-3 | many | TRBV20-1 | CSARGVGTDTQYF | TGCAGTGCTCGAGGAGTTGGCACAGATACGCAGTATTTT
NA | TRBJ2-5 | many | TRBV27 | CASSRQAIQETQYF | TGTGCCAGCAGTAGACAGGCTATACAAGAGACCCAGTACTTC
TRBD2 | TRBJ2-5 | many | TRBV5-1 | CASSFGGDVTQYF | TGCGCCAGCAGCTTTGGGGGGGATGTGACCCAGTACTTC
TRBD2 | TRBJ2-2 | medium-sized | TRBV7-9 | CASSFLAGANTGELFF | TGTGCCAGCAGCTTCTTAGCGGGGGCGAACACCGGGGAGCTGTTTTTT
NA | TRBJ1-1 | many | TRBV4-1 | CASSQVRVVEAFF | TGCGCCAGCAGCCAAGTTAGGGTAGTTGAAGCTTTCTTT
NA | TRBJ2-5 | many | TRBV3-1 | CASSQVGLKATQYF | TGTGCCAGCAGCCAAGTGGGACTCAAAGCGACCCAGTACTTC
NA | TRBJ2-7 | many | TRBV27 | CASRPQGEGTYEQYF | TGTGCCAGCAGGCCACAAGGGGAAGGCACCTACGAGCAGTACTTC
NA | TRBJ2-1 | medium-sized | TRBV29-1 | CSVDLAIPYNEQFF | TGCAGCGTTGATTTGGCCATCCCCTACAATGAGCAGTTCTTC
TRBD1 | TRBJ2-1 | many | TRBV6-2/TRBV6-3 | CASGPGQGYNEQFF | TGTGCCAGCGGTCCGGGACAGGGATACAATGAGCAGTTCTTC
TRBD1 | TRBJ1-4 | many | TRBV7-6 | CASSLEGQGDEKLFF | TGTGCCAGCAGCTTAGAAGGACAGGGGGATGAAAAACTGTTTTTT
NA | TRBJ1-1 | many | TRBV6-1 | CASRENTEAFF | TGTGCCAGCAGGGAGAACACTGAAGCTTTCTTT
NA | TRBJ1-3 | many | TRBV28 | CASSFSGPAGNTIYF | TGTGCCAGCAGTTTCTCTGGGCCCGCCGGAAACACCATATATTTT
NA | TRBJ2-1 | medium-sized | TRBV6-2/TRBV6-3 | CASSYPQGISYNEQFF | TGTGCCAGCAGTTACCCGCAGGGGATATCCTACAATGAGCAGTTCTTC
NA | TRBJ1-5 | many | TRBV7-2 | CASSPLPQVLSNQPQHF | TGTGCCAGCAGCCCCCTCCCCCAAGTTCTTAGCAATCAGCCCCAGCATTTT
NA | TRBJ1-5 | medium-sized | TRBV10-1 | CASSGGRARADQPQHF | TGCGCCAGCAGTGGGGGGCGCGCGCGCGCGGATCAGCCCCAGCATTTT
NA | TRBJ1-1 | NA | TRBV5-6 | CASSLVRVKGNTEAFF | TGTGCCAGCAGCTTGGTTAGGGTGAAGGGGAACACTGAAGCTTTCTTT
NA | TRBJ2-3 | NA | TRBV7-8 | CASSLAGTERPQYF | TGTGCCAGCAGCTTAGCAGGGACGGAGAGGCCTCAGTATTTT
NA | TRBJ1-2 | many | TRBV5-1 | CASSLPRDPPDYGYTF | TGCGCCAGCAGCTTGCCCCGAGACCCTCCAGACTATGGCTACACCTTC
TRBD2 | TRBJ2-3 | NA | TRBV4-2 | CASSQERGGPDTQYF | TGTGCCAGCAGCCAAGAGCGGGGGGGCCCAGATACGCAGTATTTT
TRBD1 | TRBJ1-1 | many | TRBV5-1 | CASSLGGGGTEAFF | TGCGCCAGCAGCTTGGGAGGGGGCGGCACTGAAGCTTTCTTT